This T cell receptor beta chain was sequenced during a study of blood T cell repertoires in COVID-19. Germline V gives CDR1 GTSNPN, CDR2 SVGIG (reference sequence). The V gene lost 4 bases and the J gene lost 2 bases, with 5 bases spanning the gap. CDR3 length equals 11 residues. This table comes from immunoSEQ multiplex PCR, and its TCRdb copy is limited to in-frame clones, with some not included. The sample comprises approximately 300,000 clones, approximately 82% of which are singletons, and 0.95% to 1.5% rests with the top ten. The sequence was obtained from a woman aged 45 to 65 with acute or convalescent COVID-19. Material: peripheral blood. The chain combines TRBV30 with TRBJ2-5; unclear D gene. For the CDR3, the DNA is TGTGCCTGGACAGGTCAAGAGACCCAGTACTTC. It encodes CAWTGQETQYF.